The 32 T cell receptor beta chains below come from one sample, sequenced in a study of yellow fever vaccine responses in identical twins. TCRdb processed the RT-PCR reads anew with MiXCR; each CDR3 protein has one entry. The table shows roughly 3,800 distinct CDR3 sequences, with around 90% occurring only once. The source was T cells from blood (PBMCs), unsorted or a sorted subset (not recorded which), collected before or after yellow fever vaccination (not recorded which). The receptors were sampled from a woman aged 18-30 years who received the yellow fever vaccine.

The rearrangement links TRBV5-1 to TRBJ2-6, with a possible D match to TRBD1 (6 bases). This CDR3 region has 18 residues. The V and J ends lost 0 bases and 1 base respectively, with 14 bases between them. Germline CDR1 SGHRS, CDR2 YFSETQ. The CDR3 reads CASSLGVDRDSGANVLTF. The CDR3 coding sequence is TGCGCCAGCAGCTTGGGGGTGGACAGAGATTCTGGGGCCAACGTCCTGACTTTC.

The genes are TRBV2 and TRBJ1-6; 8 nucleotides match TRBD1. Losses at the gene ends were 3 bases for V and 9 bases for J; bases not matched to a gene: 7. Germline V gene sequence: CDR1 SNHLY, CDR2 FYNNEI. CDR3 length equals 15 residues. CDR3 sequence: CASSDRGPRISPLHF. In DNA form, the CDR3 reads TGTGCCAGCAGTGACAGGGGGCCAAGGATTTCACCCCTCCACTTT.

This clonotype was seen only a few times. The chain uses TRBV6-4 and TRBJ1-2, with D unresolved. CDR3 size: 12 residues. The V end was cut by 3 bases, the J end by 7 bases, with 9 bases between. The germline gives CDR1 MRHNA, CDR2 SNTAGT. The CDR3 sequence: CASSESGFGYTF. In DNA, the CDR3 is TGTGCCAGCAGTGAATCGGGTTTTGGCTACACCTTC.

The J gene is TRBJ2-5, the V gene TRBV18; D gene unclear. Trimming stripped 1 base from V and 0 bases from J, with 12 bases between. Germline CDR1 reads KGHSH; CDR2 reads LQKENI. CDR3 size: 16 residues. CDR3 in amino acids: CASSPLPASDQETQYF. The CDR3 DNA follows: TGTGCCAGCTCACCACTCCCAGCGAGCGACCAAGAGACCCAGTACTTC.

The genes are TRBV15 and TRBJ1-4; 9 bases agree with TRBD1. Germline CDR1 is LNHNV and CDR2 is YYDKDF (reference sequence). The V gene end was trimmed by 7 bases and the J gene end by 6 bases; junction bases not matched to a gene: 6. The CDR3 covers 14 residues. In nucleotides, the CDR3 is TGTGCCACCACCGTATGGACAGGGGATGAAAAACTGTTTTTT. Translating it yields CATTVWTGDEKLFF.

V usage is TRBV14 and J usage is TRBJ2-1; tentatively, D is TRBD2 (5 bases). Per germline, CDR1 SGHDN and CDR2 FVKESK. V gave up 4 bases and J gave up 0 bases, with 16 bases separating them. The CDR3 runs 17 residues. The CDR3 nucleotides are TGTGCCAGCAGCCCCTGGGCGAGTAGCGCCTCCTACAATGAGCAGTTCTTC. This sequence encodes CASSPWASSASYNEQFF.

This clonotype was seen a single time. Written as DNA, the CDR3 is TGTGCCAGCAGTTTGCCTGCGGGCTACGAGCAGTACTTC. As protein: CASSLPAGYEQYF. The chain has TRBV6-2 or TRBV6-3 and TRBJ2-7; perhaps TRBD2 as D (5 bases). Trimming removed 4 bases at V and 3 bases at J, with 10 bases between. Germline loops: CDR1 MNHEY, CDR2 SVGEGT. This CDR3 has 13 residues.

The J gene is TRBJ2-5, the V gene TRBV11-1; 10 bases are a match to TRBD2. V lost 5 bases, J lost 0 bases, and 12 bases stayed unmatched. Per the germline V gene, CDR1 is SGHAT and CDR2 is FQDESV (reference sequence). The CDR3 has 18 amino acids. The CDR3 loop reads CASSPRGGLAVYQETQYF. The CDR3 region has the DNA TGTGCCAGCAGCCCCCGGGGAGGACTAGCGGTATACCAAGAGACCCAGTACTTC.

The chain carries TRBV11-2 and TRBJ2-3; D is undetermined. Trimming pared 0 bases from V and 4 bases from J, leaving 8 bases between. Germline V gives CDR1 SGHAT, CDR2 FQNNGV. The CDR3 is 14 residues long. The CDR3 DNA reads TGTGCCAGCAGCTTAGATTTAGTTGCAGATACGCAGTATTTT. It codes for CASSLDLVADTQYF.

This chain joins TRBV11-3 and TRBJ2-3; D is unresolved. Germline CDR1 reads SGHNT; CDR2 reads YENEEA. Trimming pared 4 bases from V and 6 bases from J, leaving 5 bases between. The CDR3 extends over 11 amino acids. The CDR3 spells CASSSDDTQYF. CDR3 bases: TGTGCCAGCAGCTCAGACGATACGCAGTATTTT.

J is TRBJ2-1 and V is TRBV11-2; D is possibly TRBD2 (5 bases). V dropped 3 bases and J dropped 12 bases, with 18 bases sitting between them. The CDR3 is made up of 14 amino acids. In germline, CDR1 is SGHAT, CDR2 FQNNGV. CDR3: CASSFLDFPPVQFF. The CDR3, as DNA: TGTGCCAGCAGCTTTCTGGACTTCCCCCCTGTGCAGTTCTTC.

V usage is TRBV18 and J usage is TRBJ2-3, with D possibly being TRBD2 (6 bases). The CDR3 length is 15 residues. The V end lost 6 bases, the J end lost 11 bases, and 24 bases lay between the germline ends. CDR1 and CDR2 (germline): KGHSH, LQKENI. In DNA, the CDR3 is TGTGCCAGCTCCGATGGGGCAGCGGGTGCGAGCATGCAGTATTTT. This sequence encodes CASSDGAAGASMQYF.

The chain joins TRBV6-5 to TRBJ2-7; TRBD1 matches at 8 bases. The trim removed 2 bases at V and 3 bases at J, leaving 9 bases unmatched. Germline CDR1 is MNHEY and CDR2 is SVGAGI. The CDR3 is 16 residues long. CDR3 loop: CASSYPTGQDVYEQYF. The CDR3 DNA reads TGTGCCAGCAGTTACCCGACGGGACAGGATGTCTACGAGCAGTACTTC.

The chain joins TRBV20-1 to TRBJ2-3; 9 bases fit TRBD2. Germline V gene sequence: CDR1 DFQATT, CDR2 SNEGSKA (reference sequence). V trimming: 4 bases; J trimming: 2 bases; junction bases outside the gene matches: 1. The CDR3 totals 13 residues. The CDR3 DNA reads TGCAGTGCTACGGGACTAGCCACAGATACGCAGTATTTT. Translated, it gives CSATGLATDTQYF.

This clonotype occurred once. The chain employs TRBV4-1 and TRBJ1-6; D uncertain. Trimming removed 3 bases from V and 0 bases from J, with 9 bases in between. Per the germline V gene, CDR1 is MGHRA and CDR2 is YSYEKL. There are 16 residues in the CDR3. The CDR3 region has the DNA TGCGCCAGCAGCCAGGGTAGGAGCTCCTATAATTCACCCCTCCACTTT. Its translation is CASSQGRSSYNSPLHF.

J is TRBJ2-1 and V is TRBV5-4; D uncertain. From germline, CDR1 is SGHNT and CDR2 YYREEE (reference sequence). V was cut by 1 base and J by 9 bases, with 17 bases left in between. The CDR3 extends over 15 amino acids. The CDR3: CASSLNFVGRGEQFF. The CDR3 DNA is TGTGCCAGCAGCTTGAACTTCGTAGGGCGCGGTGAGCAGTTCTTC.

V usage is TRBV29-1 and J usage is TRBJ2-7, with TRBD1 identical over 8 bases. The junction had 0 bases not matched to a gene; V was cut back by 5 bases and J by 6 bases. Germline CDR1 SQVTM, CDR2 ANQGSEA. The CDR3 has 10 amino acids. The CDR3 nucleotides read TGCAGCGTTACAGGGGGCGAGCAGTACTTC. Protein product: CSVTGGEQYF.

The rearrangement uses TRBV7-8 and TRBJ1-5; the D is unclear. Trimming stripped 2 bases from V and 0 bases from J, with 8 bases between. Germline CDR1 is SGHVS and CDR2 is FQNEAQ. The CDR3 sequence is 15 residues long. The CDR3 DNA is TGTGCCAGCAGCTTAACGAGTAATAGCAATCAGCCCCAGCATTTT. Translation gives CASSLTSNSNQPQHF.

The V gene is TRBV3-1, the J gene TRBJ2-1, with 11 bases aligning to TRBD2. The CDR3 covers 15 residues. From germline, CDR1 is LGHDT and CDR2 YNNKEL (reference sequence). Germline trimming cut 6 bases from V and 5 bases from J; bases unmatched to any gene: 6. Written as DNA, the CDR3 is TGTGCCAGCAGGCATAGCGGGGGGGCTGACAATGAGCAGTTCTTC. It translates to CASRHSGGADNEQFF.

This clonotype was seen only once. The rearrangement joins TRBV18 to TRBJ1-5; 8 bases fit TRBD1. This CDR3 is built from 13 residues. Losses at the gene ends were 5 bases for V and 10 bases for J; bases not matched to a gene: 7. CDR1 is KGHSH and CDR2 is LQKENI in the germline V gene. The CDR3 region has the DNA TGTGCCAGCTCAACATCAGGGGGCCGTCCCCAGCATTTT. It translates to CASSTSGGRPQHF.

The chain links TRBV11-3 to TRBJ2-7; D may be TRBD1 or TRBD2 (6 bases each). The V and J ends lost 0 bases and 2 bases respectively, with 14 bases between them. Germline V gene sequence: CDR1 SGHNT, CDR2 YENEEA. The CDR3 runs to 16 residues. The CDR3: CASSLDLGGGPYEQYF. In nucleotides, the CDR3 is TGTGCCAGCAGCTTAGATCTAGGAGGGGGGCCCTACGAGCAGTACTTC. The entire variable domain, with the rest obtained from reference TRBV11-3 and TRBJ2-7, is as follows: EAGVVQSPRYKIIEKKQPVAFWCNPISGHNTLYWYLQNLGQGPELLIRYENEEAVDDSQLPKDRFSAERLKGVDSTLKIQPAELGDSAVYLCASSLDLGGGPYEQYFGPGTRLTVT.

The gene calls are TRBV27 and TRBJ2-1, with a tentative D call TRBD2 (6 bases). The CDR3 loop spans 15 amino acids. Trimming shortened V by 1 base and J by 5 bases, and 12 bases separated the two germline ends. CDR1 is MNHEY, CDR2 SMNVEV, per germline (reference sequence). The CDR3, as DNA: TGTGCCAGCAGTTTATGGGGGGAAGGCGACAATGAGCAGTTCTTC. Amino acid sequence: CASSLWGEGDNEQFF.

J is TRBJ1-4 and V is TRBV7-6; possible D gene TRBD1, 6 bases. This CDR3 is 15 amino acids long. Germline V gene data show CDR1 as SGHVS and CDR2 as FNYEAQ. With 5 bases removed from V and 6 bases from J, the gap between germline ends came to 16 bases. CDR3 sequence: CASSTRGGADEKLFF. CDR3 nucleotides: TGTGCCAGCAGCACGAGGGGGGGCGCAGATGAAAAACTGTTTTTT.

V gene TRBV5-5 combines with J gene TRBJ2-5, with a weak D call TRBD1 (5 bases). CDR3 length: 15 residues. Germline CDR1 SGHKS, CDR2 YYEKEE (reference sequence). V was pared by 6 bases and J by 1 base, with 16 bases between. The DNA for the CDR3 is TGTGCCAGCACCTATGAGCCAGGGTTCCAAGAGACCCAGTACTTC. It specifies CASTYEPGFQETQYF.

The rearrangement joins TRBV10-3 to TRBJ2-7; 10 positions agree with TRBD2. Germline CDR1 and CDR2: ENHRY and SYGVKD. CDR3 length: 16 residues. V lost 4 bases to trimming and J lost 6 bases; unmatched junction nucleotides: 12. CDR3 nucleotides: TGTGCCATCAGTGGGAAACCGGGACTAGCGTCCCCCGAGCAGTACTTC. This gives the protein CAISGKPGLASPEQYF.

The chain combines TRBV2 with TRBJ2-3, with no clear D. The CDR3 sequence is 16 residues long. Trimming took 4 bases from V and 0 from J, leaving 14 bases between them. Germline values: CDR1 SNHLY, CDR2 FYNNEI. CDR3 region: CASSGTWRLSTDTQYF. The CDR3 bases are TGTGCCAGCAGTGGTACGTGGCGGTTAAGCACAGATACGCAGTATTTT.

The V gene is TRBV24-1, the J gene TRBJ2-3, with a weak D call TRBD1 (6 bases). This CDR3 has 14 amino acids. Trimming removed 5 bases from V and 2 bases from J, with 10 bases in between. Looked up from germline, CDR1 is KGHDR and CDR2 is SFDVKD. CDR3 nucleotide sequence: TGTGCCACCAGTGCCTCAGGGGACACAGATACGCAGTATTTT. This translates into CATSASGDTDTQYF.

This sequence joins TRBV29-1 and TRBJ2-7; tentatively, D is TRBD2 (5 bases). Germline V gene data show CDR1 as SQVTM and CDR2 as ANQGSEA. The CDR3 has 12 residues. Trimming cost V 4 bases and J 1 base, with 8 bases left between them. The CDR3 sequence: CSVGRGSYEQYF. The CDR3, as DNA: TGCAGCGTTGGACGGGGTTCCTACGAGCAGTACTTC.

This chain joins TRBV7-6 and TRBJ2-5; a possible D gene is TRBD1 (6 bases). CDR1 is SGHVS, CDR2 FNYEAQ, per germline. V lost 2 bases and J 4 bases, leaving 8 bases between the germline ends. The CDR3 spans 13 residues. In DNA form, the CDR3 reads TGTGCCAGCAGCTTACTAGGGGGAGAGACCCAGTACTTC. It is translated as CASSLLGGETQYF.

This clonotype was seen a few times. The genes are TRBV29-1 and TRBJ2-5; D is uncertain. Germline V lookup: CDR1 SQVTM, CDR2 ANQGSEA. CDR3 length: 12 residues. As DNA, the CDR3 is TGCAGAGATATACAGCTACAAGAGACCCAGTACTTC. Translation gives CRDIQLQETQYF.

The chain links TRBV11-3 to TRBJ2-1; 11 bases line up with TRBD2. CDR1 is SGHNT, CDR2 YENEEA, per germline. V was clipped by 8 bases and J by 9 bases; unmatched bases: 9. The CDR3 length is 14 residues. CDR3 region: CASGSTSGTIEQFF. CDR3 nucleotide sequence: TGTGCCAGCGGCTCGACTAGCGGGACGATTGAGCAGTTCTTC. The full variable domain, rest sourced from reference TRBV11-3 and TRBJ2-1, is EAGVVQSPRYKIIEKKQPVAFWCNPISGHNTLYWYLQNLGQGPELLIRYENEEAVDDSQLPKDRFSAERLKGVDSTLKIQPAELGDSAVYLCASGSTSGTIEQFFGPGTRLTVL.

The sample holds a few counts of this clonotype. The chain combines TRBV29-1 with TRBJ2-1; no reliable D call. The V and J ends lost 7 bases and 10 bases respectively, with 11 bases between them. Germline V CDR1 and CDR2: SQVTM, ANQGSEA. The CDR3 is made up of 10 amino acids. The CDR3 region is CSAAGVEQFF. CDR3 coding DNA: TGCAGCGCCGCTGGGGTGGAGCAGTTCTTC.